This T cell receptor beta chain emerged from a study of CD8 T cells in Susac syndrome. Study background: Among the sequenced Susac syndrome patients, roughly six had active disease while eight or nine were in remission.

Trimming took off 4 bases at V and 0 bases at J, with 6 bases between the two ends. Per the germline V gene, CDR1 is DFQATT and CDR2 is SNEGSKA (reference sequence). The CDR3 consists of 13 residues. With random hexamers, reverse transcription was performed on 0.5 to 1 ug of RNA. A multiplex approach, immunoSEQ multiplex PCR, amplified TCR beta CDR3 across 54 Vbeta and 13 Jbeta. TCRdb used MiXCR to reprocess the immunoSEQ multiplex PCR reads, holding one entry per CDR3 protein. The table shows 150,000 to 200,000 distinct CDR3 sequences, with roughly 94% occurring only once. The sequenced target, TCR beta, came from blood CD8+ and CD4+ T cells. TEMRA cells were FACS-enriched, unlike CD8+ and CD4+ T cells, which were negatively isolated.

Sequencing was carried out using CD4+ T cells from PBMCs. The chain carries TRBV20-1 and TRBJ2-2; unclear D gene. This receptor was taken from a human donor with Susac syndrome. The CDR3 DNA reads TGCAGTGCTATTAGCTCGAACACCGGGGAGCTGTTTTTT. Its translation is CSAISSNTGELFF.